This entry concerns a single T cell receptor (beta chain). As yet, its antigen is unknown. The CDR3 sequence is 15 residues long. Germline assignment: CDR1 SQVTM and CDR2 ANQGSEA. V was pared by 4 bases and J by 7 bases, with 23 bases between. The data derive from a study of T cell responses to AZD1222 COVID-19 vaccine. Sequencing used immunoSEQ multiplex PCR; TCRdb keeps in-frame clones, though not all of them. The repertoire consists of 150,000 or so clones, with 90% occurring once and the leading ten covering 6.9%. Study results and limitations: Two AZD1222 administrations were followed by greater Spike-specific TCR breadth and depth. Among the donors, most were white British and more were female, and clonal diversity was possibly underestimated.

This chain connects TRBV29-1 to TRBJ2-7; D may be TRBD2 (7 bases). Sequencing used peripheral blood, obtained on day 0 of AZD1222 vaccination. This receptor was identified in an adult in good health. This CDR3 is CSVVGPRGALGEQYF. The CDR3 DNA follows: TGCAGCGTTGTAGGGCCCCGGGGGGCGTTGGGGGAGCAGTACTTC.